Reported below is one TCR beta chain. Its target is unknown. The data derive from a study of vaccination effects on CD4 cells after COVID-19. The ViraFEST assay expanded antigen-specific CD4+ T cells with viral peptide pools before sequencing. Upon completion of about 10 days in culture, CD4+ T cells were isolated. It was two doses of either the BNT162b2 or mRNA-1273 vaccine that participants received. The CDR3 runs to 14 residues. Germline V gene sequence: CDR1 SGHRS, CDR2 YFSETQ. V was clipped by 0 bases and J by 6 bases, with 12 bases between them. The protocol was immunoSEQ multiplex PCR, while the TCRdb copy is restricted to in-frame clones and leaves out a portion. The table lists approximately 65,000 clones, 74% of them singletons.

The receptor's source is a human donor who received a COVID-19 vaccine. The chain recombines TRBV5-1 with TRBJ1-1; TRBD1 might be the D (5 bases). The sample was CD4+ T cells from PBMCs cultured with HCoV-229E spike peptides, taken after COVID-19 vaccination. The CDR3 sequence is CASSLGAGRAEAFF. In nucleotides, the CDR3 is TGCGCCAGCAGCTTGGGGGCAGGGCGTGCTGAAGCTTTCTTT. The whole variable domain, remainder taken from reference TRBV5-1 and TRBJ1-1, is KAGVTQTPRYLIKTRGQQVTLSCSPISGHRSVSWYQQTPGQGLQFLFEYFSETQRNKGNFPGRFSGRQFSNSRSEMNVSTLELGDSALYLCASSLGAGRAEAFFGQGTRLTVV.